These T cell receptor beta chains were read from a single sample in a study of immune heterogeneity within non-small cell lung tumors. TCRdb reprocessed the multiplex PCR reads with MiXCR, giving one entry per CDR3 protein. The sample lists roughly 8,900 distinct CDR3 sequences, 31% occurring once. Sequenced input: lung tumor tissue. The receptors come from a man aged 60 to 69 with non-small cell lung cancer. Each CDR3 is given with its conserved first and last residue. D genes are given only for firm matches. The size field is filled for only some rows; it gives once, few, many or a size class.

cdr3_aa cdr3_nt j_call v_call d_call clone_size
CSARVASNTGELFF TGCAGTGCTAGGGTGGCCTCGAACACCGGGGAGCTGTTTTTT TRBJ2-2 TRBV20-1 NA NA
CASSLWGQGYSPLHF TGTGCCAGCAGTTTATGGGGACAGGGGTATTCACCCCTCCACTTT TRBJ1-6 TRBV27 TRBD1 medium-sized
CASSEVGGGTEAFF TGTGCCAGCAGTGAGGTTGGGGGTGGCACTGAAGCTTTCTTT TRBJ1-1 TRBV2 NA NA
CASSSNRGTQYF TGTGCCAGCAGTTCGAACAGGGGGACGCAGTATTTT TRBJ2-3 TRBV27 TRBD1 many
CASSPPNQPQHF TGTGCCAGCAGTCCACCTAATCAGCCCCAGCATTTT TRBJ1-5 TRBV6-1 NA many
CAWSTGTGAYEQYF TGTGCCTGGAGTACAGGGACGGGAGCCTACGAGCAGTACTTC TRBJ2-7 TRBV30 NA few
CSVLERGTVYTQYF TGCAGCGTCCTCGAGCGGGGCACAGTGTATACGCAGTATTTT TRBJ2-3 TRBV29-1 TRBD2 many
CASSSNITTGGNYGYTF TGTGCCAGCAGCTCCAATATCACGACAGGGGGAAACTATGGCTACACCTTC TRBJ1-2 TRBV11-2 TRBD1 many
CSARDFLRSADTQYF TGCAGTGCTAGAGATTTTTTGAGGAGCGCAGATACGCAGTATTTT TRBJ2-3 TRBV20-1 NA many
CASTTLLGQGTYNEQFF TGTGCCAGTACCACCCTATTGGGACAGGGGACCTACAATGAGCAGTTCTTC TRBJ2-1 TRBV19 TRBD1 NA
CASSSLTGPNQPQHF TGTGCCAGCAGTTCCCTGACAGGGCCCAATCAGCCCCAGCATTTT TRBJ1-5 TRBV28 TRBD1 few
CASSQGRASGANVLTF TGCGCCAGCAGCCAGGGACGTGCTTCTGGGGCCAACGTCCTGACTTTC TRBJ2-6 TRBV4-1 NA many
CACYDSGGASGEAFF TGTGCCTGCTACGATTCAGGGGGCGCGTCTGGTGAAGCTTTCTTT TRBJ1-1 TRBV28 TRBD1 many
CASSGQGASGELFF TGTGCCAGTAGCGGACAGGGGGCATCCGGGGAGCTGTTTTTT TRBJ2-2 TRBV19 TRBD1 many
CASSQDPGGEYEKLFF TGTGCCAGCAGCCAAGATCCGGGGGGCGAGTATGAAAAACTGTTTTTT TRBJ1-4 TRBV4-2 NA NA
CASSQVRVNTGELFF TGTGCCAGCAGCCAAGTTCGGGTAAACACCGGGGAGCTGTTTTTT TRBJ2-2 TRBV14 NA many
CASSLGAGSTGELFF TGTGCCAGCAGTTTAGGAGCGGGATCCACCGGGGAGCTGTTTTTT TRBJ2-2 TRBV27 TRBD2 NA
CASSPRLTTNYGYTF TGTGCCAGCAGCCCCCGCTTGACCACAAACTATGGCTACACCTTC TRBJ1-2 TRBV3-1 NA many
CASRAFQGRGEQYF TGTGCCAGCAGAGCATTCCAGGGGAGGGGCGAGCAGTACTTC TRBJ2-7 TRBV2 NA NA
CAWRSPRQDRNTEAFF TGTGCCTGGCGAAGTCCTCGACAGGACCGGAACACTGAAGCTTTCTTT TRBJ1-1 TRBV30 NA many
CASRRLAGGNGPYNEQFF TGTGCCAGCAGACGACTAGCGGGAGGGAATGGGCCCTACAATGAGCAGTTCTTC TRBJ2-1 TRBV12-3/TRBV12-4 TRBD2 medium-sized
CASSLVGGISYEQYF TGCGCCAGCAGCTTGGTTGGAGGGATCTCCTACGAGCAGTACTTC TRBJ2-7 TRBV5-1 NA medium-sized
CASSSSAGGSSGEQYF TGTGCCAGCAGCTCGTCAGCGGGAGGCAGCTCTGGGGAGCAGTACTTC TRBJ2-7 TRBV7-9 TRBD2 many
CACSLGGYEQYF TGTGCCTGCTCCCTTGGGGGGTACGAGCAGTACTTC TRBJ2-7 TRBV30 NA NA